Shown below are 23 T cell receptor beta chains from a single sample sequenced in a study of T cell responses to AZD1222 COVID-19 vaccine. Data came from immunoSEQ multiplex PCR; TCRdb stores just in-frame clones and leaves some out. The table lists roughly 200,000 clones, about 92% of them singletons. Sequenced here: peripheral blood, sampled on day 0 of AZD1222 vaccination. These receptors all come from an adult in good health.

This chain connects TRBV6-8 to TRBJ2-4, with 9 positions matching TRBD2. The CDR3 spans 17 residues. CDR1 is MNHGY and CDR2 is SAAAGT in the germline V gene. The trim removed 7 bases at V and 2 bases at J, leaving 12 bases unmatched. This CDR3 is CASTQSAGGPPKNIQYF. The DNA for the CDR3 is TGTGCCAGCACCCAAAGCGCGGGGGGGCCCCCCAAAAACATTCAGTACTTC.

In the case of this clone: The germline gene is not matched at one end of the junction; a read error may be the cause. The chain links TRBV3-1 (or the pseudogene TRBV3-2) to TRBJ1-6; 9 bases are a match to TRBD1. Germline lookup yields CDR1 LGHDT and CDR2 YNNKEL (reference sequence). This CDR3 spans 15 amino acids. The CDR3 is CASSQVRQGDSPPHF. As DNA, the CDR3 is TGTGCCAGCAGCCAAGTCAGACAGGGGGATTCACCCCCCCACTTT.

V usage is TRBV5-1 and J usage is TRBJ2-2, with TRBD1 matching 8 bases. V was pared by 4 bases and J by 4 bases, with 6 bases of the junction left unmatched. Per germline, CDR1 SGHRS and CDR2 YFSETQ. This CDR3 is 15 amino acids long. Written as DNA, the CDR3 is TGCGCCAGCAGCCCGGACAGGGTCAGCACCGGGGAGCTGTTTTTT. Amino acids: CASSPDRVSTGELFF.

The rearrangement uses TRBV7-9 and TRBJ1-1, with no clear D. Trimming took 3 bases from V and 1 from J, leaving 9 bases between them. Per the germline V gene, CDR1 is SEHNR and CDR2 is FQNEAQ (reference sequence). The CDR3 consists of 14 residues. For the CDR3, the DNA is TGTGCCAGCAGCTTCCGGGCCCCGAACACTGAAGCTTTCTTT. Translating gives CASSFRAPNTEAFF.

The CDR3 reads CASSPVSGGELFF. Written as DNA, the CDR3 is TGTGCCAGCTCACCAGTTTCGGGAGGGGAGCTGTTTTTT. This sequence joins TRBV18 and TRBJ2-2, with D perhaps matching TRBD2 (5 bases). The CDR3 extends over 13 amino acids. The V end lost 2 bases, the J end lost 8 bases, and 9 bases lay between the germline ends. In germline, CDR1 is KGHSH, CDR2 LQKENI.

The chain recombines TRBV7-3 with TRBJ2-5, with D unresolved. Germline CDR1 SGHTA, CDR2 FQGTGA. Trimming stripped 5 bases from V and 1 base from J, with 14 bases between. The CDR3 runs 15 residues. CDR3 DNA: TGTGCCAGCAGCACCGGCCTAATGTTCCAAGAGACCCAGTACTTC. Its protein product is CASSTGLMFQETQYF.

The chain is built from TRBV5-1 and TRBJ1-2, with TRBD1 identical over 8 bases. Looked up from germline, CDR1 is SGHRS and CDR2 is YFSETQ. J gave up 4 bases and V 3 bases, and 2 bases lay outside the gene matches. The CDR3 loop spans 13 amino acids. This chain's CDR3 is CASSWGQAYGYTF. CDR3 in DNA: TGCGCCAGCAGCTGGGGACAGGCCTATGGCTACACCTTC.

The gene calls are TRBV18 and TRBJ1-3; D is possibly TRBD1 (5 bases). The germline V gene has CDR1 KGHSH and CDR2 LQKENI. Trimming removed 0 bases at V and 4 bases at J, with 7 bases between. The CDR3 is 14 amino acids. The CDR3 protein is CASSPPTVGNTIYF. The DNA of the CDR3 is TGTGCCAGCTCACCACCGACAGTAGGAAACACCATATATTTT.

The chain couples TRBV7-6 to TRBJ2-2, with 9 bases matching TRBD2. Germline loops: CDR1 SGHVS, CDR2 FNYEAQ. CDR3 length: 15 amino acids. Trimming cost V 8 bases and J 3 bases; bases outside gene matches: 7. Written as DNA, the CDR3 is TGTGCCAGCCGGCCCGGGACTAGCTACACCGGGGAGCTGTTTTTT. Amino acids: CASRPGTSYTGELFF.

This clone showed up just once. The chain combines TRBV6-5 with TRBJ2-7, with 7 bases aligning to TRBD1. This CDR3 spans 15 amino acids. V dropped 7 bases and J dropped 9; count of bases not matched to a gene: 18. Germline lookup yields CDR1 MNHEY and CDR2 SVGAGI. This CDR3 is CASIRGQSLNSGQYF. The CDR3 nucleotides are TGTGCCAGCATTCGGGGACAGAGTCTCAACTCTGGGCAGTACTTC.

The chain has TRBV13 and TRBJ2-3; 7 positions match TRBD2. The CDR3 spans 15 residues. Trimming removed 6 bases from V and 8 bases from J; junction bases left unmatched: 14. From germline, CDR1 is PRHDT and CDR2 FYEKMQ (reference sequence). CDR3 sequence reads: CASRRTGTIRSTQYF. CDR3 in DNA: TGTGCCAGCAGGCGGACCGGGACTATTCGTAGTACGCAGTATTTT.

In DNA, the CDR3 is TGCGCCAGCCGTCCCGGGACAACGAACACTGAAGCTTTCTTT. Its protein product is CASRPGTTNTEAFF. The chain is built from TRBV5-1 and TRBJ1-1; the D gene is possibly TRBD1 (6 bases). The V end was cut by 7 bases, the J end by 1 base, with 14 bases between. The CDR3 spans 14 residues. The germline CDR1 and CDR2 sequences are SGHRS and YFSETQ.

The chain's CDR3 is CASSDQGAGGYTF. DNA for the CDR3: TGCGCCAGCAGCGATCAGGGGGCGGGTGGCTACACCTTC. The V and J genes are TRBV5-1 and TRBJ1-2, with TRBD1 identical over 8 bases. The germline V gene encodes CDR1 SGHRS and CDR2 YFSETQ. Losses at the gene ends were 4 bases for V and 7 bases for J; bases not matched to a gene: 6. The length of the CDR3 is 13 residues.

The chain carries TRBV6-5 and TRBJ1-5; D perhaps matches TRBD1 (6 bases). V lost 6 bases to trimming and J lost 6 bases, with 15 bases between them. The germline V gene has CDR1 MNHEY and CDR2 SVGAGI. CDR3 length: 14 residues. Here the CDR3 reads CASRPTGSGQPQHF. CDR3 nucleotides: TGTGCCAGCAGGCCCACAGGGTCAGGTCAGCCCCAGCATTTT.

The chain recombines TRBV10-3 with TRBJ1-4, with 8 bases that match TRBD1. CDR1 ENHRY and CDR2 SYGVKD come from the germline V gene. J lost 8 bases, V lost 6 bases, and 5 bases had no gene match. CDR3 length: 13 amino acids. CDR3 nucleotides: TGTGCCATCAGAGCAGGGGGCGCGGAAAAACTGTTTTTT. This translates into CAIRAGGAEKLFF.

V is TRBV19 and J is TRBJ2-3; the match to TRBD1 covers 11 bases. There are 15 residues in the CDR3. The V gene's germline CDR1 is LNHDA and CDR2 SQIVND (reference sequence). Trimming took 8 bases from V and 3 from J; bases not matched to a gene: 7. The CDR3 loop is CASRRDRGLTDTQYF. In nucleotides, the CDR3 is TGTGCCAGTCGACGGGACAGGGGGTTGACAGATACGCAGTATTTT.

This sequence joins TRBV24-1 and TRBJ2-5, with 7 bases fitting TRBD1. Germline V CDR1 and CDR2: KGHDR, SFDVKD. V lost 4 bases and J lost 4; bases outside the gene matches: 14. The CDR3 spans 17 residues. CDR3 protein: CATSDRGPGQLGETQYF. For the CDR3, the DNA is TGTGCCACCAGTGACCGGGGACCGGGACAGCTGGGAGAGACCCAGTACTTC.

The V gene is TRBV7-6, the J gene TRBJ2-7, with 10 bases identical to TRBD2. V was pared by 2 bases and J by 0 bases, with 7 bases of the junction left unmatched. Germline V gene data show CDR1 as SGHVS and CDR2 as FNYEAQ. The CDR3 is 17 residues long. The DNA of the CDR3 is TGTGCCAGCAGCTTACCGCAAGCGGGGGGGAGCTCCTACGAGCAGTACTTC. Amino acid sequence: CASSLPQAGGSSYEQYF. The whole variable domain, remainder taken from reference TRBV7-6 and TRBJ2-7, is GAGVSQSPRYKVTKRGQDVALRCDPISGHVSLYWYRQALGQGPEFLTYFNYEAQQDKSGLPNDRFSAERPEGSISTLTIQRTEQRDSAMYRCASSLPQAGGSSYEQYFGPGTRLTVT.

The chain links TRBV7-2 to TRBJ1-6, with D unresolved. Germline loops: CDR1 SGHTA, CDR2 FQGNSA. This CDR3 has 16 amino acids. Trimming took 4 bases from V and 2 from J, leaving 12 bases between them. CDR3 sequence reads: CASSSPGSTYNSPLHF. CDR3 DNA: TGTGCCAGCAGCTCACCGGGGAGCACCTATAATTCACCCCTCCACTTT.

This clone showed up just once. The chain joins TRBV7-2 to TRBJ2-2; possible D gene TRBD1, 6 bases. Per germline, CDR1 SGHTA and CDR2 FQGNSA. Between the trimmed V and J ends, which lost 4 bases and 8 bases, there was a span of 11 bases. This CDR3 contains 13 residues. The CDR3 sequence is CASSSQGIGELFF. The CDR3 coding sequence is TGTGCCAGCAGCTCCCAGGGGATTGGGGAGCTGTTTTTT. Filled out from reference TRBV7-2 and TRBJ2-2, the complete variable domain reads GAGVSQSPSNKVTEKGKDVELRCDPISGHTALYWYRQSLGQGLEFLIYFQGNSAPDKSGLPSDRFSAERTGGSVSTLTIQRTQQEDSAVYLCASSSQGIGELFFGEGSRLTVL.

CDR3 sequence (DNA): TGTGCCAGTAGACCACTAGCGGGGGGCACCACAGATACGCAGTATTTT. Its protein is CASRPLAGGTTDTQYF. The chain combines TRBV19 with TRBJ2-3, with 12 bases identical to TRBD2. Per the germline V gene, CDR1 is LNHDA and CDR2 is SQIVND (reference sequence). V gave up 6 bases and J gave up 2 bases; unmatched junction bases: 6. The CDR3 length is 16 residues.

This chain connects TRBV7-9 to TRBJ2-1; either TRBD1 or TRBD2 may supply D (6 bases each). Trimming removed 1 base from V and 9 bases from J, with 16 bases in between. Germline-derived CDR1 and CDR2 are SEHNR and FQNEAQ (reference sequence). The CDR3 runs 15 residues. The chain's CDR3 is CASSLEGGGGIEQFF. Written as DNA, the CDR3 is TGTGCCAGCAGCTTAGAAGGGGGAGGCGGGATTGAGCAGTTCTTC.

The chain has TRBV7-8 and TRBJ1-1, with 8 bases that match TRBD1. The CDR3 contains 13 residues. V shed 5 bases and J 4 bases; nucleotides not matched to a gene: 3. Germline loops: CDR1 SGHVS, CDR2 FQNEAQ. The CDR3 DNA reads TGTGCCAGCAGCATCACAGGGGGCACTGAAGCTTTCTTT. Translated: CASSITGGTEAFF.